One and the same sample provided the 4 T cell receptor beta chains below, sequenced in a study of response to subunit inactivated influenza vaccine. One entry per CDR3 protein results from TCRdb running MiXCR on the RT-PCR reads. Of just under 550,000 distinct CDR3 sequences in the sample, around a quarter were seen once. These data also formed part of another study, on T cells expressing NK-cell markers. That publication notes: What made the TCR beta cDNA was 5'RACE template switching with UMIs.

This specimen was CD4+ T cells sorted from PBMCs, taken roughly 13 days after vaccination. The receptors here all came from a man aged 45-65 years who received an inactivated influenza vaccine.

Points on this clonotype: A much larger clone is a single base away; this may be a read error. The CDR3 DNA is TGTGCCACCAGTGACGCCTATGGCTACACCTTC. Residues: CATSDAYGYTF. This chain connects TRBV24-1 to TRBJ1-2; D gene unclear. CDR3 size: 11 residues. Per germline, CDR1 KGHDR and CDR2 SFDVKD. Trimming took off 4 bases at V and 4 bases at J, with 3 bases between the two ends.

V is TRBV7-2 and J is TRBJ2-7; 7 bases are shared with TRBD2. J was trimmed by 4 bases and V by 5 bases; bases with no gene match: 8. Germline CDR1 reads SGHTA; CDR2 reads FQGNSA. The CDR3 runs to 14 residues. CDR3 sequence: CASSPPTSVYEQYF. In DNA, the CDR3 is TGTGCCAGCAGCCCACCCACTAGCGTATACGAGCAGTACTTC.

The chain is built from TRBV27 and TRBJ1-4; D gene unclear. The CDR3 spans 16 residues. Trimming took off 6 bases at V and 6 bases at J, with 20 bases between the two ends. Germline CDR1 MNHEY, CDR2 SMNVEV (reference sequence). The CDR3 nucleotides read TGTGCCAGCAGCTCGCTCTCGGGAGGGCCATATGAAAAACTGTTTTTT. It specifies CASSSLSGGPYEKLFF.

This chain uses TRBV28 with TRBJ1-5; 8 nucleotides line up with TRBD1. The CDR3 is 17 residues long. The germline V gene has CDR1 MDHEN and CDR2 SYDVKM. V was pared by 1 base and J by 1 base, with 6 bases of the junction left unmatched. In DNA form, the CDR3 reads TGTGCCAGCAGTTTATTTTACGGACAGGGAAGCAATCAGCCCCAGCATTTT. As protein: CASSLFYGQGSNQPQHF.